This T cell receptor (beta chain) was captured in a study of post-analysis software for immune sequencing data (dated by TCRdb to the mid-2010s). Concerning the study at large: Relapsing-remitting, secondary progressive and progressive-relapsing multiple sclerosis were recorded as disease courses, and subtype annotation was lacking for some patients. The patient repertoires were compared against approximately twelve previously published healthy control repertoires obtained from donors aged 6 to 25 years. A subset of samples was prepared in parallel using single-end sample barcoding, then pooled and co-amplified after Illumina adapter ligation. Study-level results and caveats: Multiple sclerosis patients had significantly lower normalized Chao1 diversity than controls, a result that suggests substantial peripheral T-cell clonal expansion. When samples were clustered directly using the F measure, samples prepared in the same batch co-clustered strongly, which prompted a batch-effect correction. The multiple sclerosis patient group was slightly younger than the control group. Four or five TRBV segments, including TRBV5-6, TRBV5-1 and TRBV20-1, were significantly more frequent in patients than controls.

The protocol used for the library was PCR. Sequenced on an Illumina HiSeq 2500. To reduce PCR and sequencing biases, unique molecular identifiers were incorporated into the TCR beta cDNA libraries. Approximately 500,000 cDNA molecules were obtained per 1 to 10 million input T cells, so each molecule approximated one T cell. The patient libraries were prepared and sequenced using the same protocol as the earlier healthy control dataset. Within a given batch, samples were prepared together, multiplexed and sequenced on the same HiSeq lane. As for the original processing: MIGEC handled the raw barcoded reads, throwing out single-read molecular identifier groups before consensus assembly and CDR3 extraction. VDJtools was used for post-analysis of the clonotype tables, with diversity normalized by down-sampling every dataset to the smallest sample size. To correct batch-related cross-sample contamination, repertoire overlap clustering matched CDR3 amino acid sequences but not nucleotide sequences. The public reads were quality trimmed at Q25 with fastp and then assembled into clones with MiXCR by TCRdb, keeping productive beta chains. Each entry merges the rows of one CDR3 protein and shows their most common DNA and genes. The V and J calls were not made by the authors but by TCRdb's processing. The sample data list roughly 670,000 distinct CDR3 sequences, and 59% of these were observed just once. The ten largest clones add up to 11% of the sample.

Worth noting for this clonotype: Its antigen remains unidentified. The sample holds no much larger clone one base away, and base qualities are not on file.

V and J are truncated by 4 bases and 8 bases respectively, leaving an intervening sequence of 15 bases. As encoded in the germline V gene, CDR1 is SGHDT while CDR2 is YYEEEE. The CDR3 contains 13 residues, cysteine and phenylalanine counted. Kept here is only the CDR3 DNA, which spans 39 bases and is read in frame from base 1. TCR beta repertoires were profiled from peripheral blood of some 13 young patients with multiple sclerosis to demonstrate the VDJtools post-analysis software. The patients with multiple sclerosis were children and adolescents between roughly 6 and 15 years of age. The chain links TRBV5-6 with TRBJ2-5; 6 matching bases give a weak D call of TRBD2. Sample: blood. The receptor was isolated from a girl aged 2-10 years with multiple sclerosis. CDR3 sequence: CASSPISGRTQYF. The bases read TGTGCCAGCAGCCCCATCAGCGGGCGCACCCAGTACTTC.